The next 12 T cell receptor beta chains were all read from a single sample in a study of blood T cells in healthy people across ages. Then a second PCR, running roughly 7 to 11 cycles, was carried out with a sample-barcoded 5' primer and a J-beta primer mix. TCRdb re-derived calls from the 5' RACE reads in MiXCR, one entry per CDR3 protein. This table has roughly 1,100,000 distinct CDR3 sequences, less than 25% appearing once. In addition, the sample was reused for a study of T cells of mothers and their children.

The sequencing sample was made of blood. The receptors derive from a girl aged 2-10 years in good health.

This clonotype was detected only a few times. The chain has TRBV6-2 or TRBV6-3 and TRBJ2-6; D could derive from TRBD1 or TRBD2 (5 bases each). There are 14 residues in the CDR3. Trimming shortened V by 8 bases and J by 4 bases, and 12 bases separated the two germline ends. Germline V lookup: CDR1 MNHEY, CDR2 SVGEGT. The CDR3 DNA reads TGTGCCAGCCGCGCCGGGGCAGGGGCCAACGTCCTGACTTTC. It translates to CASRAGAGANVLTF.

This clonotype has only a few counts. This chain uses TRBV20-1 with TRBJ2-5, with 9 bases matching TRBD2. The DNA end is a closer match to TRBJ2-7, so the J assignment may be wrong. The CDR3 is 14 residues long. CDR1 is DFQATT, CDR2 SNEGSKA, per germline (reference sequence). CDR3 sequence reads: CSAFLGSGRNEQYF. The CDR3 DNA is TGCAGTGCCTTCCTTGGTAGCGGGAGAAACGAGCAGTACTTC.

The CDR3 DNA is TGCAGTGCTGGGGCTAGCGGGTTGTATGAGCAGTTCTTC. Translated, it gives CSAGASGLYEQFF. V and J are TRBV20-1 and TRBJ2-1; 8 bases are a match to TRBD2. Germline V gives CDR1 DFQATT, CDR2 SNEGSKA (reference sequence). The CDR3 totals 13 residues. The V gene end was trimmed by 5 bases and the J gene end by 8 bases; junction bases not matched to a gene: 8.

The V call is TRBV29-1, the J call TRBJ2-5; 7 nucleotides line up with TRBD1. The CDR3 spans 15 residues. J gave up 3 bases and V 6 bases, and 13 bases lay outside the gene matches. CDR1 and CDR2 (germline): SQVTM, ANQGSEA. CDR3 residues: CSVRSTGTAKETQYF. The CDR3 coding sequence is TGCAGCGTGCGGTCTACCGGGACAGCAAAAGAGACCCAGTACTTC.

The chain couples TRBV15 to TRBJ2-5, with 11 bases that match TRBD1. CDR3 size: 16 residues. The V and J ends lost 3 bases and 2 bases, in that order; junction bases with no gene match: 5. Germline V gene sequence: CDR1 LNHNV, CDR2 YYDKDF (reference sequence). The CDR3 coding sequence is TGTGCCACCAGCAGGAGGGACAGGGGGGCTCAAGAGACCCAGTACTTC. Amino acid sequence: CATSRRDRGAQETQYF.

This clonotype was observed a few times. The chain has TRBV11-2 and TRBJ2-5, with TRBD1 as a possible D gene (5 bases). The CDR3 sequence is 15 residues long. V gave up 1 base and J gave up 4 bases, with 13 bases separating them. Per germline, CDR1 SGHAT and CDR2 FQNNGV. The CDR3: CASSLVSRVRETQYF. The CDR3, as DNA: TGTGCCAGCAGCTTAGTGAGCAGGGTACGAGAGACCCAGTACTTC.

The J gene is TRBJ2-1, the V gene TRBV27, with 7 bases identical to TRBD2. Germline lookup yields CDR1 MNHEY and CDR2 SMNVEV (reference sequence). The CDR3 loop spans 15 amino acids. The V and J ends lost 5 bases and 1 base, in that order; junction bases with no gene match: 5. The CDR3 protein is CASSVLATSYNEQFF. The CDR3 DNA reads as TGTGCCAGCAGTGTACTAGCGACTTCCTACAATGAGCAGTTCTTC.

The V gene is TRBV2, the J gene TRBJ1-2; D gene ambiguous. The CDR3 extends over 15 amino acids. Trimming took off 6 bases at V and 3 bases at J, with 17 bases between the two ends. CDR1 SNHLY and CDR2 FYNNEI come from the germline V gene. DNA for the CDR3: TGTGCCAGCAGGAAGGACTCCTTAGAGGACTATGGCTACACCTTC. The encoded protein is CASRKDSLEDYGYTF.

The V and J genes are TRBV20-1 and TRBJ2-1; 9 bases map to TRBD2. After removal of 5 bases from V and 4 bases from J, the junction contained 12 bases not matched to a gene. CDR3 length equals 16 residues. In germline, CDR1 is DFQATT, CDR2 SNEGSKA (reference sequence). The CDR3 DNA is TGCAGTGCTTCCTCCCTGACTAGCGGATATTACAATGAGCAGTTCTTC. Amino acids: CSASSLTSGYYNEQFF.

CDR3 in amino acids: CSARRGVEAFF. In DNA, the CDR3 is TGCAGTGCTAGAAGGGGGGTCGAAGCTTTCTTT. The chain uses TRBV20-1 and TRBJ1-1, with D possibly being TRBD1 (6 bases). The CDR3 runs 11 residues. Trimming removed 2 bases at V and 8 bases at J, with 9 bases between. Germline CDR1 reads DFQATT; CDR2 reads SNEGSKA (reference sequence).

Notes on this clonotype: One end of the junction is discordant with germline, which a read error may explain. This sequence joins TRBV5-1 and TRBJ1-1; D not resolved. This CDR3 is 14 amino acids long. Germline V gene lookup returns CDR1 SGHRS and CDR2 YFSETQ. As DNA, the CDR3 is TGCGCCAGCAGCCCGGACGGACGGACGTTCCAGCTTGGCTTT. It is translated as CASSPDGRTFQLGF.

This clonotype showed up just a few times. V gene TRBV18 combines with J gene TRBJ2-3; D unresolved. V gave up 7 bases and J gave up 7 bases, with 15 bases separating them. This CDR3 has 13 amino acids. Germline V gene data show CDR1 as KGHSH and CDR2 as LQKENI. Here the CDR3 DNA reads TGTGCCAGCTTGGCAGGCCTTATGAATACGCAGTATTTT. Its translation is CASLAGLMNTQYF. Full variable domain (remainder filled in from reference TRBV18 and TRBJ2-3): NAGVMQNPRHLVRRRGQEARLRCSPMKGHSHVYWYRQLPEEGLKFMVYLQKENIIDESGMPKERFSAEFPKEGPSILRIQQVVRGDSAAYFCASLAGLMNTQYFGPGTRLTVL.